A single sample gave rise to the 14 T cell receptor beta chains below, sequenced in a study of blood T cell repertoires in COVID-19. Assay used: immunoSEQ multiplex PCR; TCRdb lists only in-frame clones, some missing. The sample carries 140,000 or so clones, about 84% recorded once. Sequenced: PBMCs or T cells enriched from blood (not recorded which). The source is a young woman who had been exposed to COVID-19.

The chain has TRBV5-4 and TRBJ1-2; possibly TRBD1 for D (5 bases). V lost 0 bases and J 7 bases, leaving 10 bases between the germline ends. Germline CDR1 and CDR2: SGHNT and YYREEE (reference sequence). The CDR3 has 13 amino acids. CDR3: CASSLAAGRGYTF. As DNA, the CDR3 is TGTGCCAGCAGCTTGGCGGCAGGGCGTGGCTACACCTTC.

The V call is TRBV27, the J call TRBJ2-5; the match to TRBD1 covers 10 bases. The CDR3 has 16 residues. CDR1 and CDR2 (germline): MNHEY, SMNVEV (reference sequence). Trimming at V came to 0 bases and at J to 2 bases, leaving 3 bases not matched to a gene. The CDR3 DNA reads TGTGCCAGCAGTTTATCCGACAGGGGGCGGCAAGAGACCCAGTACTTC. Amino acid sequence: CASSLSDRGRQETQYF.

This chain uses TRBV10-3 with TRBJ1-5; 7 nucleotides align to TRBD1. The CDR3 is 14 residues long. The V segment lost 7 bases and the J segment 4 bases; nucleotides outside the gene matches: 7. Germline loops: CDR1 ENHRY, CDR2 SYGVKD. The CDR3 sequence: CAIKGDRDNQPQHF. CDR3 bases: TGTGCCATCAAAGGGGACAGAGATAATCAGCCCCAGCATTTT.

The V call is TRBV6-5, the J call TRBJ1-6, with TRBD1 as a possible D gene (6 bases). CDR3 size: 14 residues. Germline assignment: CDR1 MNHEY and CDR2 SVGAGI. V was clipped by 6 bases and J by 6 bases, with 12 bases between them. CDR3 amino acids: CASRRTAFNSPLHF. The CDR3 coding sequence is TGTGCCAGCAGGAGGACAGCTTTTAATTCACCCCTCCACTTT.

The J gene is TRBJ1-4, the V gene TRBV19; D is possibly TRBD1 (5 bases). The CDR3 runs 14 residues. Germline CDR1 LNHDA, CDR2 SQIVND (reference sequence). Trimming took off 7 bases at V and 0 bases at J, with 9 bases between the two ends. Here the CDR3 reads CASKDRATNEKLFF. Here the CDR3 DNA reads TGTGCCAGTAAAGACAGAGCAACTAATGAAAAACTGTTTTTT.

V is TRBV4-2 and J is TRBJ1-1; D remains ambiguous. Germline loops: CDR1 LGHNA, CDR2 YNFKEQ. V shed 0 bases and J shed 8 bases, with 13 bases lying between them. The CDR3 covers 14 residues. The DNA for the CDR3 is TGTGCCAGCAGCCAAGATTGGGCCTCGGGGGAAGCTTTCTTT. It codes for CASSQDWASGEAFF.

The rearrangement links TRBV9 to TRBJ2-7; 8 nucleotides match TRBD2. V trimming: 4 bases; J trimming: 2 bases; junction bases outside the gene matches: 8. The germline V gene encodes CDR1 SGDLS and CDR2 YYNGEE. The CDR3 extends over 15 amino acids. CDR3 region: CASSIPGLVTYEQYF. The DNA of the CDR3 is TGTGCCAGCAGCATTCCGGGACTAGTAACCTACGAGCAGTACTTC. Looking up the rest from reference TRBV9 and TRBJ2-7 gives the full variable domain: DSGVTQTPKHLITATGQRVTLRCSPRSGDLSVYWYQQSLDQGLQFLIQYYNGEERAKGNILERFSAQQFPDLHSELNLSSLELGDSALYFCASSIPGLVTYEQYFGPGTRLTVT.

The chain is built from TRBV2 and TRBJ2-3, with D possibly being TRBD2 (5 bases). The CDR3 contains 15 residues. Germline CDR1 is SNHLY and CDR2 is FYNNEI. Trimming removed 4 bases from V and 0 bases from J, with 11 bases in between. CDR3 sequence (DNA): TGTGCCAGCAGTGGAGGGCTTCCTAGCACAGATACGCAGTATTTT. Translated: CASSGGLPSTDTQYF.

The CDR3 nucleotides are TGCAGCGTGGGGCGGTTAGCGGGAGACAATGAGCAGTTCTTC. Translating gives CSVGRLAGDNEQFF. The V and J genes are TRBV29-1 and TRBJ2-1; 9 bases line up with TRBD2. This CDR3 is built from 14 residues. The trim removed 6 bases at V and 5 bases at J, leaving 8 bases unmatched. Germline assignment: CDR1 SQVTM and CDR2 ANQGSEA.

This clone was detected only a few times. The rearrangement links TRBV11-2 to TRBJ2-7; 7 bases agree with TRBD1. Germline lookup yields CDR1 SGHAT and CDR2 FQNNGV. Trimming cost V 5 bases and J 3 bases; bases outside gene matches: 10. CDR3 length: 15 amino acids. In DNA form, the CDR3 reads TGTGCCAGCAGCGGGGGAACAGGGGCGGTCTACGAGCAGTACTTC. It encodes CASSGGTGAVYEQYF.

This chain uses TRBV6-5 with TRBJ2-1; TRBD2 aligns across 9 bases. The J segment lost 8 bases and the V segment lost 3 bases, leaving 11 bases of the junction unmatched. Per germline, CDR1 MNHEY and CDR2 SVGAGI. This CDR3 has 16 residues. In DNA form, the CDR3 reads TGTGCCAGCAGTTATATAGGGAGTAGCGGGAGCGATGAGCAGTTCTTC. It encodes CASSYIGSSGSDEQFF.

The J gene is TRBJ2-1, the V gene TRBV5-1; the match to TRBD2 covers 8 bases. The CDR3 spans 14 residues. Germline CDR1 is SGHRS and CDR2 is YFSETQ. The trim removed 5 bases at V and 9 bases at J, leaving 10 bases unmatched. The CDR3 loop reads CASRLAGTSGEQFF. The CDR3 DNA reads TGCGCCAGCAGGCTAGCCGGGACTAGTGGTGAGCAGTTCTTC. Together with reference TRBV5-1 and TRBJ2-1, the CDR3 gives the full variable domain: KAGVTQTPRYLIKTRGQQVTLSCSPISGHRSVSWYQQTPGQGLQFLFEYFSETQRNKGNFPGRFSGRQFSNSRSEMNVSTLELGDSALYLCASRLAGTSGEQFFGPGTRLTVL.

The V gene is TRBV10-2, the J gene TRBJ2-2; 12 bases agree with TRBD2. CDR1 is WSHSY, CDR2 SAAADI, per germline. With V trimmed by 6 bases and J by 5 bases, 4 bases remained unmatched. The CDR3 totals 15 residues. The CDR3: CASRASGRDTGELFF. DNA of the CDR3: TGCGCCAGCAGGGCTAGCGGGAGGGATACCGGGGAGCTGTTTTTT.

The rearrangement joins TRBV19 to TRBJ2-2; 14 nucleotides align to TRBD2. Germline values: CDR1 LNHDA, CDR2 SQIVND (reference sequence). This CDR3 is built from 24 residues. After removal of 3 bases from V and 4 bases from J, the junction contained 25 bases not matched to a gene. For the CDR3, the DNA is TGTGCCAGTAGTATTTCCCCCCGACCGGGACTAGCGGGAGCGACCTGGGGCATCACCGGGGAGCTGTTTTTT. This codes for CASSISPRPGLAGATWGITGELFF.